Each of the 31 T cell receptor beta chains below was sequenced from the same sample in a study of T cell changes during pregnancy in multiple sclerosis. Here immunoSEQ multiplex PCR was the method, and the copy in TCRdb shows in-frame clones only, minus some. Among about 72,000 clones listed, roughly nine tenths were seen once. The sample in question was peripheral blood, obtained in the third trimester of pregnancy. Receptor source: a female donor in good health, enrolled as a control in a pregnancy study.

V gene TRBV5-4 combines with J gene TRBJ1-5; D not resolved. V dropped 0 bases and J dropped 2 bases, with 15 bases sitting between them. CDR3 length: 17 amino acids. The germline CDR1 and CDR2 sequences are SGHNT and YYREEE (reference sequence). The CDR3 DNA reads as TGTGCCAGCAGCTTGGATCTAGCAGTGGCTGGCAATCAGCCCCAGCATTTT. Amino acids: CASSLDLAVAGNQPQHF.

The CDR3 sequence: CASSEVGRVGRGYTF. The CDR3 region has the DNA TGTGCCAGCAGTGAAGTGGGTAGGGTGGGGCGCGGCTACACCTTC. This chain uses TRBV6-1 with TRBJ1-2; tentative D call: TRBD1 (5 bases). Germline V lookup: CDR1 MNHNS, CDR2 SASEGT. Trimming took off 1 base at V and 8 bases at J, with 17 bases between the two ends. The CDR3 spans 15 residues.

This chain links TRBV6-5 with TRBJ1-1, with no clear D. The CDR3 has 15 amino acids. CDR1 MNHEY and CDR2 SVGAGI come from the germline V gene. Trimming shortened V by 2 bases and J by 3 bases, and 13 bases separated the two germline ends. The DNA for the CDR3 is TGTGCCAGCAGTTACCACAGCAAGGTCGACACTGAAGCTTTCTTT. Amino acids: CASSYHSKVDTEAFF.

This clone was observed a handful of times. This chain connects TRBV28 to TRBJ1-5, with D possibly being TRBD1 (6 bases). V lost 6 bases and J 7 bases, leaving 19 bases between the germline ends. CDR1 is MDHEN, CDR2 SYDVKM, per germline. The CDR3 spans 15 residues. This CDR3 is CASSPTAGAGQPQHF. CDR3 bases: TGTGCCAGCAGCCCTACGGCAGGGGCTGGGCAGCCCCAGCATTTT.

As regards this clone: Additional DNA sequences in this sample encode the identical CDR3. In DNA, the CDR3 is TGTGCCAGCAGCTTAGGGCAGGGAGGCTACGAGCAGTACTTC. Its protein is CASSLGQGGYEQYF. This chain joins TRBV7-2 and TRBJ2-7; TRBD2 might be the D (6 bases). Trimming cost V 1 base and J 3 bases, with 10 bases left between them. Germline V gene sequence: CDR1 SGHTA, CDR2 FQGNSA. This CDR3 spans 14 amino acids.

V usage is TRBV30 and J usage is TRBJ2-3; 12 bases map to TRBD1. The junction had 2 bases not matched to a gene; V was cut back by 2 bases and J by 2 bases. The CDR3 consists of 15 residues. Germline-derived CDR1 and CDR2 are GTSNPN and SVGIG (reference sequence). The CDR3 here is CAWSWDRGPTDTQYF. CDR3 sequence (DNA): TGTGCCTGGAGTTGGGACAGGGGGCCCACAGATACGCAGTATTTT.

This clone was detected a few times. One junction end disagrees with the germline gene, perhaps due to a read error. J is TRBJ1-5 and V is TRBV30; 9 bases are shared with TRBD1. This CDR3 region has 13 residues. CDR1 is GTSNPN, CDR2 SVGIG, per germline (reference sequence). The CDR3 sequence is CAWTGDSNQPQHF. Written as DNA, the CDR3 is TGTGCTTGGACAGGGGATAGCAATCAGCCCCAGCATTTT.

V gene TRBV28 combines with J gene TRBJ1-2; a possible D gene is TRBD1 (6 bases). The V end lost 2 bases, the J end lost 3 bases, and 19 bases lay between the germline ends. The CDR3 is 17 residues long. Germline V gives CDR1 MDHEN, CDR2 SYDVKM. In nucleotides, the CDR3 is TGTGCCAGCAGTTTACCCCTTTATAATGGACAGTACTATGGCTACACCTTC. Amino acids: CASSLPLYNGQYYGYTF.

J is TRBJ1-5 and V is TRBV6-7; 7 positions match TRBD1. TRBV6-7 is noted as an ORF with a role that remains uncertain. CDR3 length: 13 amino acids. V shed 6 bases and J 6 bases; nucleotides not matched to a gene: 5. In DNA, the CDR3 is TGTGCCAGCAGCCTACAGGGGACTCAGCCCCAGCATTTT. Amino acid sequence: CASSLQGTQPQHF.

The chain carries TRBV15 and TRBJ1-2; 10 nucleotides line up with TRBD1. The CDR3 is 17 amino acids. CDR1 is LNHNV and CDR2 is YYDKDF in the germline V gene (reference sequence). The V gene end was trimmed by 1 base and the J gene end by 0 bases; junction bases not matched to a gene: 5. CDR3 loop: CATSRGQGARANYGYTF. As DNA, the CDR3 is TGTGCCACCAGCAGAGGACAGGGGGCCCGTGCTAACTATGGCTACACCTTC.

This chain joins TRBV6-5 and TRBJ1-2, with 7 bases aligning to TRBD1. CDR3 length: 14 residues. The V gene's germline CDR1 is MNHEY and CDR2 SVGAGI. Trimming cost V 6 bases and J 2 bases; bases outside gene matches: 6. Written as DNA, the CDR3 is TGTGCCAGCAGCTTGACAGGGTCGAACTATGGCTACACCTTC. Its translation is CASSLTGSNYGYTF.

CDR3 bases: TGTGCCTGGAGAAACAGGGTGACTAATGAAAAACTGTTTTTT. Protein: CAWRNRVTNEKLFF. The chain couples TRBV30 to TRBJ1-4; maybe TRBD1 (6 bases). Trimming shortened V by 3 bases and J by 2 bases, and 10 bases separated the two germline ends. The CDR3 sequence is 14 residues long. Germline lookup yields CDR1 GTSNPN and CDR2 SVGIG (reference sequence).

In DNA, the CDR3 is TGTGCCAGCAGCCCGTCCGGACGGACACGTCTTGGGTCCTACAATGAGCAGTTCTTC. This codes for CASSPSGRTRLGSYNEQFF. The V and J genes are TRBV7-2 and TRBJ2-1; weak D call: TRBD1 (5 bases). Trimming removed 5 bases from V and 1 base from J, with 24 bases in between. Germline CDR1 and CDR2: SGHTA and FQGNSA. The CDR3 sequence is 19 residues long.

This clone has only one observation. The chain employs TRBV11-2 and TRBJ1-5; weak D call: TRBD1 (5 bases). The CDR3 has 14 amino acids. Germline-derived CDR1 and CDR2 are SGHAT and FQNNGV. Trimming left V 5 bases short and J 6 bases short, with 14 bases between. The CDR3 coding sequence is TGTGCCAGCAGCCTGGGACCGGGGGGTCAGCCCCAGCATTTT. This translates into CASSLGPGGQPQHF.

This rearrangement joins TRBV5-1 to TRBJ2-5; TRBD1 aligns across 7 bases. The CDR3 covers 14 residues. The germline V gene encodes CDR1 SGHRS and CDR2 YFSETQ. J lost 1 base, V lost 3 bases, and 3 bases had no gene match. CDR3 amino acids: CASSSWDSQETQYF. CDR3 in DNA: TGCGCCAGCAGCTCCTGGGACAGCCAAGAGACCCAGTACTTC.

This clone appeared a few times. The chain joins TRBV7-9 to TRBJ1-1, with D perhaps TRBD1 (5 bases). Germline assignment: CDR1 SEHNR and CDR2 FQNEAQ (reference sequence). The CDR3 sequence is 15 residues long. Trimming pared 7 bases from V and 0 bases from J, leaving 15 bases between. The CDR3 region is CASIPSGSVNTEAFF. The CDR3 DNA sequence: TGTGCCAGCATCCCGTCAGGGTCGGTGAACACTGAAGCTTTCTTT.

The chain has TRBV5-6 and TRBJ1-5, with a weak D call TRBD1 (6 bases). The CDR3 runs to 16 residues. In germline, CDR1 is SGHDT, CDR2 YYEEEE. V was clipped by 4 bases and J by 0 bases, with 14 bases between them. CDR3 bases: TGTGCCAGCAGCGTAAAGACAGGTTATAGCAATCAGCCCCAGCATTTT. Its translation is CASSVKTGYSNQPQHF.

The chain uses TRBV5-4 and TRBJ2-3, with 7 bases that match TRBD2. With 4 bases clipped from V and 1 base from J, the junction kept 9 bases outside the gene matches. The CDR3 spans 16 residues. The germline V gene has CDR1 SGHNT and CDR2 YYREEE (reference sequence). DNA for the CDR3: TGTGCCAGCAGCCGGGAGGCACAGGCCCGCACAGATACGCAGTATTTT. It is translated as CASSREAQARTDTQYF.

The gene calls are TRBV2 and TRBJ1-6, with TRBD1 identical over 10 bases. The junction had 9 bases not matched to a gene; V was cut back by 6 bases and J by 7 bases. Per the germline V gene, CDR1 is SNHLY and CDR2 is FYNNEI. The length of the CDR3 is 16 residues. The CDR3 protein is CASSLGTGVSNSPLHF. The CDR3 DNA follows: TGTGCCAGCAGCTTAGGGACAGGGGTTTCAAATTCACCCCTCCACTTT.

V usage is TRBV28 and J usage is TRBJ2-5; a weak D match, TRBD2 (6 bases). The germline V and J ends were trimmed by 3 bases and 4 bases, with 15 bases remaining between them. CDR3 length: 15 amino acids. Per the germline V gene, CDR1 is MDHEN and CDR2 is SYDVKM. The CDR3 DNA follows: TGTGCCAGCAGTTTTTCTACGGTCGGGGGAGAGACCCAGTACTTC. This encodes CASSFSTVGGETQYF.

V and J are TRBV6-5 and TRBJ1-1; possibly TRBD1 for D (6 bases). V gave up 5 bases and J gave up 5 bases, with 18 bases separating them. This CDR3 has 15 amino acids. The germline gives CDR1 MNHEY, CDR2 SVGAGI. The CDR3 DNA reads as TGTGCCAGCAGTCCCGAGGGGGGGCGAGGAACTGAAGCTTTCTTT. Protein product: CASSPEGGRGTEAFF.

The CDR3 sequence: CASSRAGEGINEQFF. The CDR3 DNA reads as TGTGCCAGTAGTAGGGCGGGAGAAGGGATCAATGAGCAGTTCTTC. This chain uses TRBV19 with TRBJ2-1, with 7 positions matching TRBD2. V dropped 4 bases and J dropped 6; count of bases not matched to a gene: 9. The CDR3 runs to 15 residues. Germline CDR1 LNHDA, CDR2 SQIVND (reference sequence).

The CDR3 sequence: CARSPRGPTSPLHF. In DNA, the CDR3 is TGTGCCAGAAGCCCTAGGGGGCCTACTTCACCCCTCCACTTT. This rearrangement joins TRBV5-3 to TRBJ1-6, with 7 bases fitting TRBD1. TRBV5-3 is identified as an open reading frame with a role that is uncertain. V dropped 4 bases and J dropped 9; count of bases not matched to a gene: 7. This CDR3 spans 14 amino acids.

The genes are TRBV5-1 and TRBJ2-5; 9 bases fit TRBD2. V gave up 3 bases and J gave up 2 bases; unmatched junction bases: 5. CDR3 length: 15 amino acids. Germline V CDR1 and CDR2: SGHRS, YFSETQ. CDR3 loop: CASSSYSGGQETQYF. In DNA, the CDR3 is TGCGCCAGCAGCTCCTATAGCGGGGGACAAGAGACCCAGTACTTC.

This clone was observed a few times. The chain is built from TRBV2 and TRBJ1-2, with D perhaps matching TRBD1 (5 bases). The CDR3 loop spans 15 amino acids. Germline assignment: CDR1 SNHLY and CDR2 FYNNEI. V was pared by 2 bases and J by 8 bases, with 18 bases between. The chain's CDR3 is CASSEMPGHGAGYTF. The CDR3 nucleotides are TGTGCCAGCAGTGAAATGCCAGGCCATGGGGCGGGCTACACCTTC. Together with reference TRBV2 and TRBJ1-2, the CDR3 gives the full variable domain: EPEVTQTPSHQVTQMGQEVILRCVPISNHLYFYWYRQILGQKVEFLVSFYNNEISEKSEIFDDQFSVERPDGSNFTLKIRSTKLEDSAMYFCASSEMPGHGAGYTFGSGTRLTVV.

The J gene is TRBJ2-3, the V gene TRBV30; D is uncertain. The germline V gene encodes CDR1 GTSNPN and CDR2 SVGIG (reference sequence). The length of the CDR3 is 11 residues. Trimming removed 2 bases from V and 3 bases from J, with 3 bases in between. The DNA of the CDR3 is TGTGCCTGGAGTTTAACAGATACGCAGTATTTT. Encoded protein: CAWSLTDTQYF. The full variable domain, its missing parts supplied by reference TRBV30 and TRBJ2-3, is SQTIHQWPATLVQPVGSPLSLECTVEGTSNPNLYWYRQAAGRGLQLLFYSVGIGQISSEVPQNLSASRPQDRQFILSSKKLLLSDSGFYLCAWSLTDTQYFGPGTRLTVL.

The gene calls are TRBV18 and TRBJ2-2; TRBD1 is a possible D gene (6 bases). Germline loops: CDR1 KGHSH, CDR2 LQKENI. V shed 1 base and J shed 0 bases, with 15 bases lying between them. The CDR3 is made up of 18 amino acids. The CDR3 nucleotides are TGTGCCAGCTCACCACGGGTGGTCGGGACAACGAACACCGGGGAGCTGTTTTTT. This sequence encodes CASSPRVVGTTNTGELFF.

This chain joins TRBV6-5 and TRBJ2-4; a weak D match, TRBD2 (6 bases). The germline V gene encodes CDR1 MNHEY and CDR2 SVGAGI. V was clipped by 5 bases and J by 6 bases, with 11 bases between them. The CDR3 has 13 amino acids. CDR3 DNA: TGTGCCAGCAGTCCCGCGCGGGGAAACATTCAGTACTTC. As protein: CASSPARGNIQYF.

The rearrangement joins TRBV27 to TRBJ2-7, with a tentative D call TRBD2 (5 bases). The CDR3 is made up of 14 amino acids. The germline V gene has CDR1 MNHEY and CDR2 SMNVEV (reference sequence). V was shortened by 4 bases and J by 3 bases, with 13 bases between the two germline ends. The DNA of the CDR3 is TGTGCCAGCAGTTACTATTCGGGGAACTACGAGCAGTACTTC. Amino acid sequence: CASSYYSGNYEQYF.

This rearrangement joins TRBV7-8 to TRBJ2-1; TRBD2 matches 10 bases. V shed 0 bases and J 6 bases; nucleotides not matched to a gene: 5. The CDR3 sequence is 16 residues long. In germline, CDR1 is SGHVS, CDR2 FQNEAQ. CDR3 sequence reads: CASSLAGLALRNEQFF. In DNA, the CDR3 is TGTGCCAGCAGCTTAGCGGGACTAGCGTTACGCAATGAGCAGTTCTTC.

This chain uses TRBV11-3 with TRBJ1-3; TRBD1 matches 8 bases. The J segment lost 0 bases and the V segment lost 5 bases, leaving 3 bases of the junction unmatched. CDR3 length equals 15 residues. The germline V gene encodes CDR1 SGHNT and CDR2 YENEEA. In DNA, the CDR3 is TGTGCCAGCAGCCGAACAGGGGGCTCTGGAAACACCATATATTTT. This encodes CASSRTGGSGNTIYF.